This record looks at one T cell receptor (beta chain) sequence and its context. Its antigen remains unknown. This sample is drawn from a study of T cell responses to AZD1222 COVID-19 vaccine. Findings and limits, study-wide: Two doses of AZD1222 preceded a rise in Spike-specific TCR breadth and depth.

The protocol was immunoSEQ multiplex PCR, while the TCRdb copy is restricted to in-frame clones and leaves out a portion. The repertoire holds about 53,000 clones, with about 88% as singletons. The CDR3 extends over 17 amino acids. J gave up 5 bases and V 2 bases, and 13 bases lay outside the gene matches. This receptor was taken from an adult in good health. The rearrangement links TRBV23-1 to TRBJ2-3; 7 bases line up with TRBD2. TRBV23-1 is assigned to the ORF class and has an uncertain function. Source: peripheral blood, taken on day 0 of AZD1222 vaccination. The CDR3 loop is CASSQRDYSRFIDTQYF. Written as DNA, the CDR3 is TGCGCCAGCAGTCAAAGGGACTACTCCCGATTTATAGATACGCAGTATTTT.